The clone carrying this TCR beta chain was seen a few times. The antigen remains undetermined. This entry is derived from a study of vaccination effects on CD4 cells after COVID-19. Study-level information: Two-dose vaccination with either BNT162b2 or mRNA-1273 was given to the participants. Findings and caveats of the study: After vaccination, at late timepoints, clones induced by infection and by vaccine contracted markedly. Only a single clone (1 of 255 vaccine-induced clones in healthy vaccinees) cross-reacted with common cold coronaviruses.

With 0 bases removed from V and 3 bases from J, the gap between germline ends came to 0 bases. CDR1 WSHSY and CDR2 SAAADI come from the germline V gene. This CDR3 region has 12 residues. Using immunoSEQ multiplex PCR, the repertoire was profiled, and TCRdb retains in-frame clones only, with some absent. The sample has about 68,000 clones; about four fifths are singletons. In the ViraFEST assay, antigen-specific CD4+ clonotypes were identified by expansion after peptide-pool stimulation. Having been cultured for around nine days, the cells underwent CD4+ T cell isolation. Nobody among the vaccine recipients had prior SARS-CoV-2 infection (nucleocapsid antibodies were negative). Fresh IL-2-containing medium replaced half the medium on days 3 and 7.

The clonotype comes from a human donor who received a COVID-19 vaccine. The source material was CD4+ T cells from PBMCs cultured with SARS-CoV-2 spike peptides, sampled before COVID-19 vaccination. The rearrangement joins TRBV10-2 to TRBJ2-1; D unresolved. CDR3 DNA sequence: TGCGCCAGCAGTGAGTCCTACAATGAGCAGTTCTTC. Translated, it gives CASSESYNEQFF.